One and the same sample provided the 8 T cell receptor beta chains below, sequenced in a study of shared clonotypes between healthy human individuals. TCRdb keeps only in-frame clones here, not all; method: immunoSEQ multiplex PCR. Of some 500,000 clones listed, about 96% are singletons. The specimen was naive CD4+ T cells sorted from blood. The subset denotes: CD45RA+ positively selected. Receptor source: a woman in her 30s in good health.

This sequence joins TRBV4-1 and TRBJ2-1; the match to TRBD2 covers 13 bases. The CDR3 is 20 amino acids. With V trimmed by 2 bases and J by 0 bases, 10 bases remained unmatched. Germline loops: CDR1 MGHRA, CDR2 YSYEKL. The CDR3 DNA is TGCGCCAGCAGCCAACCCCCGGGACTAGCGGGACTAAGCTCCTACAATGAGCAGTTCTTC. Protein product: CASSQPPGLAGLSSYNEQFF.

The chain links TRBV28 to TRBJ1-4; 8 positions match TRBD1. V gave up 6 bases and J gave up 5 bases; unmatched junction bases: 5. The CDR3 spans 14 residues. Germline V gene sequence: CDR1 MDHEN, CDR2 SYDVKM. The CDR3 sequence is CASRLRGQNEKLFF. The CDR3, as DNA: TGTGCCAGCAGACTCAGGGGGCAAAATGAAAAACTGTTTTTT. The complete variable domain, with remaining parts taken from reference TRBV28 and TRBJ1-4, reads DVKVTQSSRYLVKRTGEKVFLECVQDMDHENMFWYRQDPGLGLRLIYFSYDVKMKEKGDIPEGYSVSREKKERFSLILESASTNQTSMYLCASRLRGQNEKLFFGSGTQLSVL.

The chain uses TRBV25-1 and TRBJ1-1, with D possibly TRBD1 on 6 matching bases. The CDR3 consists of 15 residues. The V gene lost 1 base and the J gene lost 1 base, with 10 bases spanning the gap. Germline CDR1 and CDR2: MGHDK and SYGVNS. DNA for the CDR3: TGTGCCAGCAGTGAATTCGGGACACCGAACACTGAAGCTTTCTTT. It is translated as CASSEFGTPNTEAFF.

The chain links TRBV11-3 to TRBJ2-2; 8 bases are a match to TRBD2. V was pared by 5 bases and J by 3 bases, with 11 bases of the junction left unmatched. Germline CDR1 SGHNT, CDR2 YENEEA. This CDR3 has 17 residues. The CDR3 reads CASSPPLAGGHTGELFF. In nucleotides, the CDR3 is TGTGCCAGCAGCCCCCCCCTCGCGGGAGGCCACACCGGGGAGCTGTTTTTT.

The count of this clone is one. This CDR3 is also generated by other DNA sequences in the sample. The rearrangement links TRBV5-1 to TRBJ2-7; D not certain. Between the trimmed V and J ends, which lost 0 bases and 0 bases, there was a span of 4 bases. The CDR3 contains 13 residues. Germline V gene data show CDR1 as SGHRS and CDR2 as YFSETQ. The chain's CDR3 is CASSLASSYEQYF. CDR3 DNA sequence: TGCGCCAGCAGCTTGGCTTCCTCCTACGAGCAGTACTTC.

The V gene is TRBV4-1, the J gene TRBJ2-3; 7 bases are a match to TRBD2. Germline V gene data show CDR1 as MGHRA and CDR2 as YSYEKL. The CDR3 covers 18 residues. V lost 1 base and J lost 3; bases outside the gene matches: 13. In nucleotides, the CDR3 is TGCGCCAGCAGCCAAGGCCTGGTGAGGGGCGGGAGAACAGATACGCAGTATTTT. It encodes CASSQGLVRGGRTDTQYF.

The rearrangement links TRBV29-1 to TRBJ1-1; D is possibly TRBD1 (5 bases). Germline V CDR1 and CDR2: SQVTM, ANQGSEA. The CDR3 is made up of 14 amino acids. Trimming left V 5 bases short and J 4 bases short, with 17 bases between. CDR3 DNA sequence: TGCAGCGTTACAAAACTTGACAGTCCCACTGAAGCTTTCTTT. This gives the protein CSVTKLDSPTEAFF.

This sequence joins TRBV5-1 and TRBJ2-5; tentative D call: TRBD1 (5 bases). The CDR3 covers 14 residues. Trimming stripped 0 bases from V and 4 bases from J, with 10 bases between. Germline-derived CDR1 and CDR2 are SGHRS and YFSETQ. The CDR3 DNA follows: TGCGCCAGCAGCTTGGCCAGGGTCGCAGAGACCCAGTACTTC. This encodes CASSLARVAETQYF.